Here is one T cell receptor (beta chain) with its context. There is no known antigen for this receptor. Base qualities were left out, and no much larger clone turns up one base away. Donors were healthy HIV-negative adults with no recently reported acute infections or vaccinations. Every donor was a Caucasian adult living in Nashville, Tennessee, USA. CD4+ T cells were enriched by magnetic negative selection, after which naive cells were positively selected on CD45RA and the negative fraction was taken as the memory subset. After blood collection by leukapheresis, PBMCs were isolated using Ficoll-Histopaque density gradient centrifugation and then cryopreserved in the vapor phase of liquid nitrogen. Purity and quantity of every magnetically sorted T cell population were checked by analytical flow cytometry. From each sorted fraction, genomic DNA was isolated and quantified by UV absorbance on a Nanodrop 2000c.

This sample is drawn from a study of shared clonotypes between healthy human individuals (dated by TCRdb to the early 2020s). Context from the whole study: Three men and two women, aged 18 to 49 years, made up the cohort. For each donor, three plates each were used for CD4 naive and CD4 memory, two plates were used for CD8 naive, and one plate was used for CD8 memory. To estimate repertoire size and how much clonotype sharing occurs between individuals, the study deeply sequenced the blood TCR repertoires of several healthy adults. Different laboratories and diverse techniques were used to prepare libraries and sequence TCR repertoires, to increase sequencing depth and limit assay-specific biases. Leukapheresis yielded between about 0.8 and 8.9 billion PBMCs per donor.

TCR CDR3 regions were amplified from genomic DNA by multiplex PCR using the deep immunoSEQ assay. For each cell subset, the extracted genomic DNA was distributed evenly across all wells of several immunoSEQ 96-well plates, and each plate served as one replicate. For sorted subsets, each replicate PCR was loaded with about 0.2 ug genomic DNA, equivalent to about 33,000 T cell genomes. Purified libraries were quantified with a Qubit 3.0 fluorometer, sized on a Bioanalyzer 2100, and re-quantified with the KAPA Library Quantification kit. Every immunoSEQ 96-well plate was sequenced on a separate single-read 150-cycle Illumina NextSeq 550 flow cell. For the original study's pipeline: Because the immunoSEQ output held only junctional sequences and lacked quality scores, the filtering could not match the filtering applied to full-length reads. To assign V/J genes and CDR3, sequences were annotated using PyIR, a Python wrapper for IgBLAST v1.9, with IMGT germline references. Reads with weak V/J assignments (E-value above 1e-6), missing CDR3, stop codons, out-of-frame junctions, or ambiguous translated residues were removed. A V3J clonotype was defined by an identical inferred V gene, J gene, and CDR3 amino acid sequence. Percentage overlap between repertoires was calculated by dividing the number of shared unique clonotypes by the size of the smaller repertoire. Repertoire richness was assessed with RTK rarefaction, the Chao1 estimator, and Recon v2.1 estimates of unobserved clonotypes. OLGA was used to compute generation probabilities for all TCRbeta clonotypes that the gDNA method yielded from a handful of donors. TCRdb stores this immuneACCESS table with in-frame sequences only. Part of the clones is absent; in the studies checked, under half of the shortfall reflects unresolved V genes, and no reason is known for the rest. V and J calls and clone size are those listed in that table; D and trimming were worked out from the DNA. This sample comprises 2 million to 2.5 million clones, approximately 93% of them detected only once. Jointly, the top ten make up under 0.45% of the sample.

The germline V gene sets CDR1 to SGHVS and CDR2 to FQNEAQ. V is shortened by 5 bases, J by 2 bases, and the region joining them spans 7 bases. The CDR3 has 13 amino acids, counting the end cysteine and phenylalanine. Only CDR3 DNA is held: 39 bases, read in frame from base 1. The study at large found these results: Sampling was restricted to blood, and TCR repertoires in tissues likely differ from the TCR repertoires found in blood. Higher generation probabilities were observed for clonotypes shared by all four sorted-subset donors than for non-shared clonotypes. Incomplete sequencing was indicated by rarefaction of sorted-subset datasets, despite the large sequencing depth. The genetic and exposure-history diversity represented was limited by the small number of donors. Pairwise subsampling indicated that sequencing depth was expected to affect the degree of clonotype sharing among donors. About 4.5% of naive CD4, roughly 3.6% of naive CD8, approximately 2% of memory CD4, and approximately 0.4% of memory CD8 clonotypes were shared across a few donors. Naive subsets generally had larger estimated clonotype richness than memory subsets.

This clonotype originated in a man aged 18 to 30 in good health. Some clones in this sample may be carry-over from other donors' samples. Sequenced material: naive CD4+ T cells from PBMCs. The cell subset or site label for this specimen denotes: CD45RA+ positively selected. This chain is built from TRBV7-8 and TRBJ1-5; the D gene cannot be resolved reliably. Here the CDR3 is given as CASSGGRNQPQHF. The base sequence is TGTGCCAGCAGCGGCGGGCGCAATCAGCCCCAGCATTTT.